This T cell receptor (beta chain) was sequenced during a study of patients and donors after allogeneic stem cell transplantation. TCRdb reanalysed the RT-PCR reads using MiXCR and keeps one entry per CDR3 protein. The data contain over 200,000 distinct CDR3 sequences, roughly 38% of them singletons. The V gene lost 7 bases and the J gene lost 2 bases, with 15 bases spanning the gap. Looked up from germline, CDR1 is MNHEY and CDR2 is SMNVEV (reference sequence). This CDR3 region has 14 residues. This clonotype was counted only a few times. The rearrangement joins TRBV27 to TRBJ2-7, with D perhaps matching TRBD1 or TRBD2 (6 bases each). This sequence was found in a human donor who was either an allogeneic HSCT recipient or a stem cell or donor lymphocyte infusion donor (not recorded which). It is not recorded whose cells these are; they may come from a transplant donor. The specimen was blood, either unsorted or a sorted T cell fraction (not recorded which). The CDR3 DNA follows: TGTGCCAGCAAGGCGAACAGGGAGGCCTACGAGCAGTACTTC. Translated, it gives CASKANREAYEQYF.